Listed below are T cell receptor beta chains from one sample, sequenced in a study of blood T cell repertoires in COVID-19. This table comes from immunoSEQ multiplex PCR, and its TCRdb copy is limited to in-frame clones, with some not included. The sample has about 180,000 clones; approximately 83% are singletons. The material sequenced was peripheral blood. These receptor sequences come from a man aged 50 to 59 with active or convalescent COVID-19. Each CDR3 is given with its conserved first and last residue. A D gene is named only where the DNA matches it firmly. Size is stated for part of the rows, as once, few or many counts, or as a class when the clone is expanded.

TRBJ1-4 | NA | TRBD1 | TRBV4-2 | TGTGCCAGCAAGATGTCCGGGACAGTGAATGAAAAACTGTTTTTT | CASKMSGTVNEKLFF
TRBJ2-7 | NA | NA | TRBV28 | TGTGCCAGCAGTCTGAGGAACGAGCAGTACTTC | CASSLRNEQYF
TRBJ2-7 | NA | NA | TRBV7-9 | TGTGCCAGCAGCCAACCTAATACAGGAATTGACGAGCAGTACTTC | CASSQPNTGIDEQYF
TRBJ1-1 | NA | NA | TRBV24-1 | TGTGCCACCAGGGGGCTTGGGCAGGGCGACACTGAAGCTTTCTTT | CATRGLGQGDTEAFF
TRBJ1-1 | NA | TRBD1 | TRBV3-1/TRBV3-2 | TGTGCCAGCAGCCTCCAAAGGGGGACAGCTGAAGCTTTCTTT | CASSLQRGTAEAFF
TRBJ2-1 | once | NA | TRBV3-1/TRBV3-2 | TGTGCCAGCAGCCCCCGTCTCTCGGACAACAATGAGCAGTTCTTC | CASSPRLSDNNEQFF
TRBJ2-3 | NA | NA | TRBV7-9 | TGTGCCAGCAGCTTAGCAGGGGCCACAGATACGCAGTATTTT | CASSLAGATDTQYF
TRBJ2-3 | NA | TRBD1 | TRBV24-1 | TGTGCCACCAGTGATTTCCATGAGGGGGCAACAGATACGCAGTATTTT | CATSDFHEGATDTQYF
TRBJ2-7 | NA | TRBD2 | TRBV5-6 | TGTGCCAGCAGCTTGGCCGGGACTAGCCGATACTACGAGCAGTACTTC | CASSLAGTSRYYEQYF
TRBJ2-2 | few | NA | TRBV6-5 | TGTGCCAGCAGTTCCCGAGGCCTACTTACCGGGGAGCTGTTTTTT | CASSSRGLLTGELFF
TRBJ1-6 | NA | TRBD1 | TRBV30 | TGTGCCGCAAGGGGACAGGGACCCAGCTCCTATAATTCACCCCTCCACTTT | CAARGQGPSSYNSPLHF
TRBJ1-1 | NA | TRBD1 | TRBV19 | TGTGCCAGCCATAGGACAGGGGGCACTGAAGCTTTCTTT | CASHRTGGTEAFF
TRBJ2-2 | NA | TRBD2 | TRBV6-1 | TGTGCCAGCAGTGAAACTAGCGGGGGTACCGGGGAGCTGTTTTTT | CASSETSGGTGELFF